This section outlines one TCR beta chain sequence together with its context. Its antigen is still unknown. The sample is drawn from a study of PD-1 blockade in classical Hodgkin lymphoma. Study observations and caveats: Significantly greater TCR diversity emerged by C4D1 in CD4+ cells but not CD8+ cells. TCR diversity at baseline was reported to be reduced in newly diagnosed patients relative to healthy donors.

Produced via immunoSEQ multiplex PCR; TCRdb's table is partial and in-frame only. The data show tens of thousands of clones, 85% to 90% seen once. Germline loops: CDR1 MDHEN, CDR2 SYDVKM. There are 15 residues in the CDR3. The V and J ends lost 5 bases and 3 bases, in that order; junction bases with no gene match: 5. There was relapse after autologous stem cell transplantation in every patient, and there was variation in brentuximab vedotin exposure. Best responses fell into complete response, partial response or progressive disease. The sequenced sample was peripheral blood mononuclear cells (PBMCs), obtained before the second cycle of nivolumab. The clonotype was recovered from a human donor with classical Hodgkin lymphoma. The chain combines TRBV28 with TRBJ2-7; 12 positions agree with TRBD2. CDR3: CASSATSGGIYEQYF. The CDR3 bases are TGTGCCAGCAGTGCTACTAGCGGGGGGATCTACGAGCAGTACTTC. The full variable domain, rest sourced from reference TRBV28 and TRBJ2-7, is DVKVTQSSRYLVKRTGEKVFLECVQDMDHENMFWYRQDPGLGLRLIYFSYDVKMKEKGDIPEGYSVSREKKERFSLILESASTNQTSMYLCASSATSGGIYEQYFGPGTRLTVT.